The clone carrying this T cell receptor (beta chain) was recorded at least ten times. Its target is unknown. Germline CDR1 is MGHRA and CDR2 is YSYEKL. Trimming stripped 1 base from V and 2 bases from J, with 6 bases between. The CDR3 contains 14 residues. The data belong to a study of neurological immune-mediated disorders. Unsorted libraries were derived from 2 million PBMCs stored at -80 C. General study points: In HTLV-1-associated myelopathy, TCR clonal expansion was greatest, whereas multiple sclerosis had the least, falling below healthy controls. Phylogenetically, 18 of 34 multiple sclerosis patients' repertoires fell into one related-CDR3 cluster, a possible signature.

TCRdb used MiXCR to reprocess the 5' RACE reads, holding one entry per CDR3 protein. The table includes some 46,000 distinct CDR3 sequences, 4.5% detected once. V usage is TRBV4-1 and J usage is TRBJ2-1, with D possibly matching TRBD2 (6 bases). The sequenced sample was PBMCs. The receptor comes from a woman between 55 and 75 years old with multiple sclerosis. The CDR3 protein is CASSQGGAYNEQFF. CDR3 coding DNA: TGCGCCAGCAGCCAAGGGGGGGCCTACAATGAGCAGTTCTTC.